This is a list of T cell receptor beta chains from one sample in a study of blood T cell repertoires in COVID-19. Sequencing used immunoSEQ multiplex PCR; TCRdb keeps in-frame clones, though not all of them. The sample yields roughly 360,000 clones, around 83% seen once. Input material: PBMCs or T cells enriched from blood (not recorded which). The source is a woman aged 45-59 years who had recovered from COVID-19. Each CDR3 is given with its conserved first and last residue. The order of the fields is CDR3 protein, V gene.

CDR3aa: CASSVAVRYGYTF; v_gene: TRBV9
CDR3aa: CASGLATGTGLPDGANVLTF; v_gene: TRBV12-5
CDR3aa: CASSLGQGPNYGYTF; v_gene: TRBV7-2
CDR3aa: CASSFWGKDGELFF; v_gene: TRBV7-2
CDR3aa: CASRPRDRRGYTF; v_gene: TRBV27
CDR3aa: CASSLGGGATGELFF; v_gene: TRBV11-2
CDR3aa: CASSEFSTANQPQHF; v_gene: TRBV2
CDR3aa: CASTNLPQGGYTF; v_gene: TRBV28
CDR3aa: CASSQDLGLADHTGELFF; v_gene: TRBV4-1
CDR3aa: CASSEFKGLAGGQINF; v_gene: TRBV2
CDR3aa: CASSQEESGGRVSFF; v_gene: TRBV4-1
CDR3aa: CASSPGIQETQYF; v_gene: TRBV18
CDR3aa: CASSSRTGELFF; v_gene: TRBV6-2/TRBV6-3
CDR3aa: CASRQGSGELFF; v_gene: TRBV6-5
CDR3aa: CASSLDGGKGGNTIYF; v_gene: TRBV11-2
CDR3aa: CASSEALAGYGYGYTF; v_gene: TRBV2
CDR3aa: CASSIGRDQPQHF; v_gene: TRBV6-2/TRBV6-3
CDR3aa: CASSEDSSYNEQFF; v_gene: TRBV2
CDR3aa: CAISETPTGPANYGYTF; v_gene: TRBV10-3
CDR3aa: CASSPRQGRLSTDTQYF; v_gene: TRBV4-2
CDR3aa: CAWSTGGGEKLFF; v_gene: TRBV30
CDR3aa: CASSLSAGGNQPQHF; v_gene: TRBV6-2/TRBV6-3
CDR3aa: CASSTSLWGTDTQYF; v_gene: TRBV6-2/TRBV6-3
CDR3aa: CASSSGTSGRLGTDTQYF; v_gene: TRBV28
CDR3aa: CASSQVQGNTGELFF; v_gene: TRBV4-2
CDR3aa: CASSTGRTAPAFF; v_gene: TRBV21-1
CDR3aa: CATALGSGNTIYF; v_gene: TRBV6-5
CDR3aa: CASSQDSIRFSGELFF; v_gene: TRBV4-1
CDR3aa: CASRITSGGGGFF; v_gene: TRBV7-2